The 16 T cell receptor beta chains below were found in one sample sequenced in a study of blood T cell repertoires in COVID-19. Assay: immunoSEQ multiplex PCR; the TCRdb copy retains only in-frame clones and omits some. The data contain about 62,000 clones, roughly 85% of them singletons. Sequencing input: peripheral blood. The receptors shown here come from an elderly woman with acute or convalescent COVID-19.

The genes are TRBV7-9 and TRBJ2-2; weak D call: TRBD1 (5 bases). Germline V lookup: CDR1 SEHNR, CDR2 FQNEAQ (reference sequence). The CDR3 is 15 amino acids. V was shortened by 1 base and J by 5 bases, with 11 bases between the two germline ends. The CDR3 sequence: CASSLEGRVTGELFF. CDR3 DNA sequence: TGTGCCAGCAGCTTAGAAGGCAGGGTGACCGGGGAGCTGTTTTTT.

The rearrangement uses TRBV7-2 and TRBJ1-1; unclear D gene. Trimming took off 4 bases at V and 6 bases at J, with 6 bases between the two ends. Germline CDR1 and CDR2: SGHTA and FQGNSA. The CDR3 contains 11 residues. The CDR3 reads CASSSGAEAFF. CDR3 nucleotides: TGTGCCAGCAGCTCAGGCGCTGAAGCTTTCTTT.

The CDR3 DNA follows: TGTGCCAGCAGCTTAGTAGGGACAGGGGGCAACGAGCAGTACTTC. Protein product: CASSLVGTGGNEQYF. This chain links TRBV7-2 with TRBJ2-7; 12 bases are a match to TRBD1. From germline, CDR1 is SGHTA and CDR2 FQGNSA. V gave up 1 base and J gave up 5 bases; unmatched junction bases: 3. The CDR3 is made up of 15 amino acids. Using reference TRBV7-2 and TRBJ2-7 for the parts outside the CDR3, the full variable domain is GAGVSQSPSNKVTEKGKDVELRCDPISGHTALYWYRQSLGQGLEFLIYFQGNSAPDKSGLPSDRFSAERTGGSVSTLTIQRTQQEDSAVYLCASSLVGTGGNEQYFGPGTRLTVT.

This sequence joins TRBV11-2 and TRBJ1-5; no clear D gene. Germline V gene lookup returns CDR1 SGHAT and CDR2 FQNNGV. The CDR3 has 17 amino acids. V lost 5 bases, J lost 6 bases, and 23 bases lay in between. CDR3 region: CASSILMAPPCTQPQHF. In DNA form, the CDR3 reads TGTGCCAGCAGCATCCTGATGGCCCCGCCTTGTACTCAGCCCCAGCATTTT.

The CDR3 reads CASSGGQLENTIYF. The CDR3 DNA follows: TGTGCCAGCAGTGGGGGACAGTTAGAAAACACCATATATTTT. The chain couples TRBV2 to TRBJ1-3, with 7 bases fitting TRBD1. The germline gives CDR1 SNHLY, CDR2 FYNNEI. The CDR3 is 14 residues long. The J segment lost 6 bases and the V segment lost 4 bases, leaving 6 bases of the junction unmatched.

J is TRBJ1-2 and V is TRBV4-1; TRBD1 aligns across 10 bases. The CDR3 has 15 residues. Germline V CDR1 and CDR2: MGHRA, YSYEKL. The V gene end was trimmed by 8 bases and the J gene end by 4 bases; junction bases not matched to a gene: 10. The CDR3 coding sequence is TGCGCCAGCCAGGACAGGGGGGGACACGGCTATGGCTACACCTTC. Its protein product is CASQDRGGHGYGYTF.

The chain uses TRBV7-3 and TRBJ1-1; TRBD1 is a possible D gene (5 bases). CDR1 is SGHTA and CDR2 is FQGTGA in the germline V gene. CDR3 length: 13 amino acids. V lost 5 bases, J lost 4 bases, and 11 bases lay in between. The CDR3 spells CASSQAGATEAFF. CDR3 coding DNA: TGTGCCAGCAGCCAAGCTGGGGCCACTGAAGCTTTCTTT.

CDR3 in amino acids: CASSQTGLYSPLHF. CDR3 bases: TGTGCCAGCAGCCAAACAGGGCTATATTCACCCCTCCACTTT. The rearrangement uses TRBV3-1 (or the pseudogene TRBV3-2) and TRBJ1-6; a weak D match, TRBD1 (6 bases). The CDR3 loop spans 14 amino acids. Trimming removed 2 bases from V and 8 bases from J, with 10 bases in between. Germline V gene data show CDR1 as LGHDT and CDR2 as YNNKEL (reference sequence).

This sequence joins TRBV24-1 and TRBJ2-1; 11 nucleotides line up with TRBD2. The CDR3 has 19 amino acids. Germline V gives CDR1 KGHDR, CDR2 SFDVKD. After removal of 4 bases from V and 5 bases from J, the junction contained 15 bases not matched to a gene. The CDR3 bases are TGTGCCACCAGTGAGGGACTAGCGGTTTCGGCTCCAAGCCACAATGAGCAGTTCTTC. Amino acid sequence: CATSEGLAVSAPSHNEQFF.

This clone appeared once. The V and J genes are TRBV28 and TRBJ1-1, with 7 nucleotides matching TRBD1. Per germline, CDR1 MDHEN and CDR2 SYDVKM. This CDR3 has 14 amino acids. V was clipped by 6 bases and J by 3 bases; unmatched bases: 7. The CDR3 here is CASRKIQGHTEAFF. The CDR3 DNA reads TGTGCCAGCAGAAAGATACAGGGGCACACTGAAGCTTTCTTT.

This clone was picked up a small number of times. The rearrangement links TRBV5-1 to TRBJ1-3; D possibly corresponds to TRBD1 (5 bases). The CDR3 loop spans 16 amino acids. V dropped 1 base and J dropped 4 bases, with 15 bases sitting between them. CDR1 is SGHRS and CDR2 is YFSETQ in the germline V gene. In nucleotides, the CDR3 is TGCGCCAGCAGCTTGTATCCAGCAGGGATCGGAAACACCATATATTTT. This sequence encodes CASSLYPAGIGNTIYF.

The V and J genes are TRBV3-1 (or the pseudogene TRBV3-2) and TRBJ2-1; D remains ambiguous. The CDR3 runs to 13 residues. Trimming pared 2 bases from V and 5 bases from J, leaving 7 bases between. Germline CDR1 is LGHDT and CDR2 is YNNKEL (reference sequence). Here the CDR3 reads CASSQIQHNEQFF. CDR3 nucleotides: TGTGCCAGCAGCCAAATACAGCACAATGAGCAGTTCTTC.

The J gene is TRBJ1-1, the V gene TRBV18, with D tentatively TRBD1 (6 bases). V lost 6 bases and J lost 3, with 11 bases in between. From germline, CDR1 is KGHSH and CDR2 LQKENI. The CDR3 is 13 amino acids. This CDR3 is CASSGTGYTEAFF. CDR3 nucleotide sequence: TGTGCCAGCTCCGGTACAGGGTACACTGAAGCTTTCTTT.

The rearrangement links TRBV7-2 to TRBJ1-2; 9 bases match TRBD1. This CDR3 comprises 15 residues. With 5 bases clipped from V and 6 bases from J, the junction kept 10 bases outside the gene matches. In germline, CDR1 is SGHTA, CDR2 FQGNSA. Written as DNA, the CDR3 is TGTGCCAGCAGCCCGACCGGGACAGGGTCTCATGGCTACACCTTC. It translates to CASSPTGTGSHGYTF.

This chain uses TRBV11-3 with TRBJ2-3, with 7 bases identical to TRBD2. V shed 5 bases, J shed 4 bases, and the junction held 6 bases outside the gene matches. Germline-derived CDR1 and CDR2 are SGHNT and YENEEA. The CDR3 totals 14 residues. CDR3 region: CASSAGAYPDTQYF. Written as DNA, the CDR3 is TGTGCCAGCAGCGCGGGAGCATATCCAGATACGCAGTATTTT. The full variable domain, completed using reference TRBV11-3 and TRBJ2-3, is EAGVVQSPRYKIIEKKQPVAFWCNPISGHNTLYWYLQNLGQGPELLIRYENEEAVDDSQLPKDRFSAERLKGVDSTLKIQPAELGDSAVYLCASSAGAYPDTQYFGPGTRLTVL.

A remark on this clone: The junction differs from germline at one of its ends, possibly a read error. The rearrangement uses TRBV19 and TRBJ2-3; D might be TRBD2 (5 bases). This CDR3 has 12 amino acids. CDR1 is LNHDA and CDR2 is SQIVND in the germline V gene (reference sequence). The CDR3 nucleotides are TGTGCCAATAGTCTCCCGCAAATTCCGGACTGGTTT. This translates into CANSLPQIPDWF.